The 23 T cell receptor beta chains below were found in one sample sequenced in a study of blood T cells in healthy people across ages. The second PCR ran roughly 7 to 12 cycles with a sample-barcoded 5' primer and J-beta primers. Each CDR3 protein is one row after TCRdb ran MiXCR on the 5' RACE reads. The table shows more than 1 million distinct CDR3 sequences, with more than 35% occurring only once. The sequencing input was blood. The receptor set was obtained from a woman aged 60 to 75 in good health.

This clonotype was seen at least ten times. The chain has TRBV12-3 or TRBV12-4 and TRBJ1-5; possibly TRBD1 for D (6 bases). V lost 6 bases and J lost 1, with 13 bases in between. This CDR3 has 15 residues. Here the CDR3 reads CASRRDNWSNQPQHF. CDR3 bases: TGTGCCAGCAGGAGGGACAATTGGAGCAATCAGCCCCAGCATTTT.

The chain has TRBV7-9 and TRBJ1-6; 8 positions match TRBD1. The CDR3 covers 17 residues. With V trimmed by 4 bases and J by 5 bases, 10 bases remained unmatched. The germline V gene encodes CDR1 SEHNR and CDR2 FQNEAQ (reference sequence). As DNA, the CDR3 is TGTGCCAGCAGCTCCTGGACAGGGAGGAAAAATAATTCACCCCTCCACTTT. Protein: CASSSWTGRKNNSPLHF.

The chain carries TRBV12-3 or TRBV12-4 and TRBJ1-5; no clear D gene. The CDR3 extends over 12 amino acids. V was shortened by 7 bases and J by 3 bases, with 7 bases between the two germline ends. CDR3 in amino acids: CASKSSNQPQHF. The DNA of the CDR3 is TGTGCCAGCAAATCATCCAATCAGCCCCAGCATTTT.

This clonotype has more than one count but fewer than ten. This sequence joins TRBV2 and TRBJ2-7; perhaps D is TRBD1 or TRBD2 (5 bases each). Between the trimmed V and J ends, which lost 3 bases and 0 bases, there was a span of 12 bases. Germline V gene lookup returns CDR1 SNHLY and CDR2 FYNNEI. The CDR3 length is 15 residues. The CDR3 bases are TGTGCCAGCAGTGAGGGGCCTGGGAGCTCCTACGAGCAGTACTTC. This sequence encodes CASSEGPGSSYEQYF.

This chain connects TRBV20-1 to TRBJ2-3; 9 bases match TRBD2. The CDR3 consists of 14 residues. Looked up from germline, CDR1 is DFQATT and CDR2 is SNEGSKA (reference sequence). V lost 7 bases, J lost 2 bases, and 7 bases stayed unmatched. This chain's CDR3 is CSVVAGGPTDTQYF. The CDR3 DNA follows: TGCAGTGTAGTGGCGGGAGGGCCCACAGATACGCAGTATTTT.

The V gene is TRBV20-1, the J gene TRBJ2-5, with 7 bases lining up with TRBD2. Germline lookup yields CDR1 DFQATT and CDR2 SNEGSKA (reference sequence). The CDR3 is 14 residues long. With 8 bases clipped from V and 0 bases from J, the junction kept 9 bases outside the gene matches. CDR3 protein: CSRASGEYQETQYF. CDR3 DNA: TGCAGTAGGGCTAGCGGAGAATACCAAGAGACCCAGTACTTC.

The J gene is TRBJ2-2, the V gene TRBV7-2; D gene unclear. CDR3 length equals 13 residues. The ends were cut back, 5 bases at V and 3 bases at J, with 7 bases in the middle. The germline V gene has CDR1 SGHTA and CDR2 FQGNSA. The CDR3: CASSPSYTGELFF. CDR3 DNA: TGTGCCAGCAGCCCGAGTTACACCGGGGAGCTGTTTTTT.

The chain has TRBV28 and TRBJ2-5, with D perhaps assigned TRBD1 or TRBD2 (5 bases each). V was clipped by 4 bases and J by 4 bases, with 16 bases between them. Germline CDR1 reads MDHEN; CDR2 reads SYDVKM. The CDR3 is made up of 15 amino acids. The CDR3 spells CASSSSAAGGETQYF. In DNA, the CDR3 is TGTGCCAGCAGTTCCTCCGCAGCTGGGGGAGAGACCCAGTACTTC.

The chain joins TRBV6-5 to TRBJ2-1, with 14 bases lining up with TRBD2. Germline V gene data show CDR1 as MNHEY and CDR2 as SVGAGI. V lost 2 bases to trimming and J lost 6 bases; unmatched junction nucleotides: 3. CDR3 length equals 16 residues. This CDR3 is CASSYGGLAGANEQFF. CDR3 coding DNA: TGTGCCAGCAGTTACGGGGGACTAGCGGGAGCCAATGAGCAGTTCTTC.

This clonotype has a handful of counts. The rearrangement uses TRBV29-1 and TRBJ2-5, with D perhaps matching TRBD1 (5 bases). Germline V gene lookup returns CDR1 SQVTM and CDR2 ANQGSEA. V was shortened by 6 bases and J by 1 base, with 12 bases between the two germline ends. The CDR3 loop spans 13 amino acids. The CDR3: CSVPGWGQETQYF. The CDR3 region has the DNA TGCAGCGTACCAGGGTGGGGCCAAGAGACCCAGTACTTC.

In its sample, this clonotype was seen a few times. This rearrangement joins TRBV13 to TRBJ2-7, with 11 bases that match TRBD2. The CDR3 contains 15 residues. Trimming took 5 bases from V and 4 from J; bases not matched to a gene: 7. Germline V gene lookup returns CDR1 PRHDT and CDR2 FYEKMQ (reference sequence). The CDR3 DNA sequence: TGTGCCAGCAGCCACCTAGCGGGAGGAAGGTACGAGCAGTACTTC. Translated: CASSHLAGGRYEQYF.

This clonotype has just a few counts. The chain carries TRBV28 and TRBJ2-7; unclear D gene. The germline V gene encodes CDR1 MDHEN and CDR2 SYDVKM. CDR3 size: 14 residues. Trimming left V 4 bases short and J 2 bases short, with 12 bases between. CDR3 sequence (DNA): TGTGCCAGCAGTTCCCTGGACCCCCCCTACGAGCAGTACTTC. This codes for CASSSLDPPYEQYF.

The chain links TRBV20-1 to TRBJ2-1; D possibly uses TRBD1 or TRBD2 (5 bases each). The CDR3 length is 15 residues. Trimming took off 0 bases at V and 8 bases at J, with 17 bases between the two ends. Germline V lookup: CDR1 DFQATT, CDR2 SNEGSKA (reference sequence). CDR3 region: CSARDRGRTPYEQFF. CDR3 in DNA: TGCAGTGCTAGAGACCGGGGACGAACGCCGTATGAGCAGTTCTTC.

The gene calls are TRBV6-1 and TRBJ2-7; 9 nucleotides line up with TRBD2. Trimming at V came to 3 bases and at J to 1 base, leaving 4 bases not matched to a gene. The length of the CDR3 is 15 residues. Germline CDR1 is MNHNS and CDR2 is SASEGT. CDR3 nucleotides: TGTGCCAGCAGTGATTTCGCGGGAGGGTCCTACGAGCAGTACTTC. Its protein is CASSDFAGGSYEQYF.

The chain employs TRBV27 and TRBJ2-5, with TRBD2 identical over 10 bases. Trimming cost V 6 bases and J 11 bases; bases outside gene matches: 15. Per the germline V gene, CDR1 is MNHEY and CDR2 is SMNVEV (reference sequence). The CDR3 runs 15 residues. The CDR3 sequence is CASSLGLAVLDEQYF. CDR3 nucleotide sequence: TGTGCCAGCAGCCTAGGACTAGCGGTCTTGGATGAGCAGTACTTC.

This clonotype was recorded once. This chain uses TRBV28 with TRBJ2-1; D might be TRBD1 or TRBD2, each matching 6 bases. The V end was cut by 6 bases, the J end by 4 bases, with 22 bases between. The CDR3 spans 17 residues. Germline V gene data show CDR1 as MDHEN and CDR2 as SYDVKM. In DNA form, the CDR3 reads TGTGCCAGCAGCCCTTTAGGGGGGATTCAGTCTTACAATGAGCAGTTCTTC. Translation gives CASSPLGGIQSYNEQFF.

The chain couples TRBV28 to TRBJ2-3; TRBD1 aligns across 8 bases. Looked up from germline, CDR1 is MDHEN and CDR2 is SYDVKM. V trimming: 5 bases; J trimming: 0 bases; junction bases outside the gene matches: 7. This CDR3 is 16 amino acids long. This chain's CDR3 is CASSPDRDASTDTQYF. DNA of the CDR3: TGTGCCAGCAGTCCGGACAGGGACGCTAGCACAGATACGCAGTATTTT. Supplemented by reference TRBV28 and TRBJ2-3, the full variable domain reads DVKVTQSSRYLVKRTGEKVFLECVQDMDHENMFWYRQDPGLGLRLIYFSYDVKMKEKGDIPEGYSVSREKKERFSLILESASTNQTSMYLCASSPDRDASTDTQYFGPGTRLTVL.

The chain recombines TRBV21-1 with TRBJ2-7; the D call of TRBD1 is as the table states it, not checked on the DNA. Matching the DNA end better, TRBJ2-5 makes the J call doubtful. TRBV21-1 constitutes a pseudogene. The length of the CDR3 is 14 residues. The CDR3 spells CASSKGQGEETQYF. CDR3 coding DNA: TGTGCCAGCAGCAAAGGACAGGGCGAAGAGACCCAGTACTTC.

The V and J genes are TRBV30 and TRBJ2-5, with D unresolved. The CDR3 runs 12 residues. Germline lookup yields CDR1 GTSNPN and CDR2 SVGIG (reference sequence). Trimming pared 3 bases from V and 5 bases from J, leaving 10 bases between. This CDR3 is CAWSLLAETQYF. DNA of the CDR3: TGTGCCTGGAGCTTGTTGGCGGAGACCCAGTACTTC.

V usage is TRBV3-1 and J usage is TRBJ2-7; no definite D call. The CDR3 runs to 14 residues. Germline V gene data show CDR1 as LGHDT and CDR2 as YNNKEL (reference sequence). The V gene lost 0 bases and the J gene lost 6 bases, with 12 bases spanning the gap. CDR3 sequence reads: CASSQDLFRREQYF. The DNA for the CDR3 is TGTGCCAGCAGCCAAGATCTTTTTCGGCGCGAGCAGTACTTC.

The V call is TRBV4-2, the J call TRBJ2-2; TRBD1 matches 7 bases. J gave up 1 base and V 2 bases, and 1 base lay outside the gene matches. The CDR3 runs to 15 residues. CDR1 and CDR2 from the germline V gene are LGHNA and YNFKEQ. This CDR3 is CASSQQGVNTGELFF. As DNA, the CDR3 is TGTGCCAGCAGCCAACAGGGGGTGAACACCGGGGAGCTGTTTTTT.

Many counts were recorded for this clonotype. The genes are TRBV29-1 and TRBJ2-6; D is uncertain. Trimming took 5 bases from V and 2 from J, leaving 10 bases between them. CDR3 length equals 14 residues. CDR1 is SQVTM and CDR2 is ANQGSEA in the germline V gene. CDR3 protein: CSVRTDTGANVLTF. CDR3 bases: TGCAGCGTTAGGACGGATACTGGGGCCAACGTCCTGACTTTC. Combining the CDR3 with reference TRBV29-1 and TRBJ2-6 gives the whole variable domain SAVISQKPSRDICQRGTSLTIQCQVDSQVTMMFWYRQQPGQSLTLIATANQGSEATYESGFVIDKFPISRPNLTFSTLTVSNMSPEDSSIYLCSVRTDTGANVLTFGAGSRLTVL.

The chain combines TRBV2 with TRBJ2-7; D is unresolved. The length of the CDR3 is 12 residues. Trimming took 6 bases from V and 0 from J, leaving 6 bases between them. Germline V gene lookup returns CDR1 SNHLY and CDR2 FYNNEI. The CDR3 region has the DNA TGTGCCAGCAGGCAGATCTCCTACGAGCAGTACTTC. Its translation is CASRQISYEQYF.